These T cell receptor beta chains were read from a single sample in a study of shared clonotypes between healthy human individuals. TCRdb's table, derived via immunoSEQ multiplex PCR, lists solely in-frame clones and lacks some. The sample lists approximately 640,000 clones, 80% to 95% occurring once. Sequenced sample: memory CD8+ T cells from PBMCs. Receptor source: a young man in good health. Some clones in this sample may be carry-over from other donors' samples. Both conserved end residues are part of each CDR3. Each record gives: J gene, clone size, CDR3 length, V gene, CDR3 protein. Size is omitted from some rows. Given values are once, few, many or a class for expanded clones.

>TRBJ2-1|NA|12|TRBV28
CASSPPNNEQFF
>TRBJ1-2|NA|14|TRBV9
CASSVGGINYGYTF
>TRBJ1-2|NA|14|TRBV28
CASSFSRGNYGYTF
>TRBJ1-2|once|17|TRBV7-9
CASSRPRGRGGLYGYTF
>TRBJ2-7|NA|13|TRBV29-1
CSVGLAGAYEQYF
>TRBJ2-7|NA|15|TRBV15
CATSRPGGRWDEQYF
>TRBJ2-1|NA|15|TRBV5-4
CASSSLETGVLEQFF
>TRBJ2-7|NA|13|TRBV6-1
CASSEAGTYEQYF
>TRBJ1-2|NA|15|TRBV6-5
CASSYSTGTPHGYTF
>TRBJ1-3|NA|18|TRBV30
CAWAGPGDTLMTGNTIYF